This T cell receptor beta chain was recorded in a study of cytomegalovirus exposure and HLA in healthy donors. The PCR had 60 Vbeta and 13 Jbeta primers. Clones were sequenced by immunoSEQ multiplex PCR, and TCRdb holds only the in-frame ones, with some missing. The sample lists 150,000 to 200,000 clones, over 70% occurring once. The junction had 12 bases not matched to a gene; V was cut back by 4 bases and J by 6 bases. The CDR3 totals 17 residues. Germline CDR1 is MDHEN and CDR2 is SYDVKM. Material: PBMCs. V and J are TRBV28 and TRBJ1-2; 12 positions match TRBD1. The receptor's source is a man between 35 and 55 years old in good health and CMV-seronegative. In DNA, the CDR3 is TGTGCCAGCAGTTCGGGACAGGGGGCTGGTGGGGCTAATGGCTACACCTTC. Translation: CASSSGQGAGGANGYTF.